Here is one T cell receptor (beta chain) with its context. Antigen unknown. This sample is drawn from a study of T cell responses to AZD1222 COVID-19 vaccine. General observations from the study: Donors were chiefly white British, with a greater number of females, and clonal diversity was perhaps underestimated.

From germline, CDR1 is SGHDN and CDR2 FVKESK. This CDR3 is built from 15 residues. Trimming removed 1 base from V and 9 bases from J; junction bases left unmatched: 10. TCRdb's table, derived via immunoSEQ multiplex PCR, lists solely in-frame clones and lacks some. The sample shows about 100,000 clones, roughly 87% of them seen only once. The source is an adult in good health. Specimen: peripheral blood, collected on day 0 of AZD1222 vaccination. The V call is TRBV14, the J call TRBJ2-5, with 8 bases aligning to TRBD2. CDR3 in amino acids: CASSQGAGEPRAQYF. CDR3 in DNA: TGTGCCAGCAGCCAAGGAGCGGGGGAGCCACGGGCCCAGTACTTC.